A single sample gave rise to the 7 T cell receptor beta chains below, sequenced in a study of T-cell reconstitution after alpha-beta-depleted transplantation in children. TCRbeta library preparation incorporated unique molecular identifiers. TCRdb re-derived calls from the PCR reads in MiXCR, one entry per CDR3 protein. The table lists a few hundred thousand distinct CDR3 sequences, roughly 13% of them singletons. Sequenced here: PBMCs, mostly from graft donor cells, sampled 360 days after TCRalphabeta/CD19-depleted stem cell transplant. These receptors were collected from a male patient younger than 18 who had a stem cell transplant for acute myeloid leukemia, so the T cells may come from the graft donor.

Many counts were recorded for this clonotype. This chain links TRBV5-1 with TRBJ2-7; D unresolved. Germline-derived CDR1 and CDR2 are SGHRS and YFSETQ. This CDR3 has 14 amino acids. The V gene lost 0 bases and the J gene lost 6 bases, with 13 bases spanning the gap. CDR3 nucleotides: TGCGCCAGCAGCTTGGAGCCACGCTCTTTCGAGCAGTACTTC. Amino acids: CASSLEPRSFEQYF.

This clonotype showed up many times. The CDR3 nucleotides are TGTGCCATCAGTAGGACCTCCCTTAGCTCCTATAATTCACCCCTCCACTTT. Protein product: CAISRTSLSSYNSPLHF. The chain joins TRBV10-3 to TRBJ1-6, with D hard to call. The V and J ends lost 5 bases and 0 bases respectively, with 14 bases between them. The CDR3 is 17 amino acids. The germline V gene encodes CDR1 ENHRY and CDR2 SYGVKD.

This clonotype was counted ten times or more. V is TRBV29-1 and J is TRBJ2-7; TRBD1 agrees at 8 bases. J gave up 0 bases and V 7 bases, and 8 bases lay outside the gene matches. The CDR3 has 14 residues. Germline loops: CDR1 SQVTM, CDR2 ANQGSEA. In DNA, the CDR3 is TGCAGCGCCCGGACAGGGAAAAGCTCCTACGAGCAGTACTTC. It codes for CSARTGKSSYEQYF.

A few counts support this clonotype. One junction end disagrees with the germline gene, perhaps due to a read error. The CDR3 nucleotides are TGTGCCAGCAGTTTAGCAGGGCAGTCCGGAAACACCATATATTTT. Protein sequence: CASSLAGQSGNTIYF. The chain has TRBV7-6 and TRBJ1-3; D may be TRBD1 (5 bases). CDR1 and CDR2 (germline): SGHVS, FNYEAQ. The CDR3 runs to 15 residues.

J is TRBJ2-7 and V is TRBV5-6; 10 nucleotides line up with TRBD2. Trimming removed 4 bases from V and 3 bases from J; junction bases left unmatched: 13. CDR1 is SGHDT and CDR2 is YYEEEE in the germline V gene. This CDR3 has 17 amino acids. CDR3: CASSLRGLAPNVYEQYF. The CDR3 DNA reads TGTGCCAGCAGCCTACGGGGACTAGCGCCCAACGTCTACGAGCAGTACTTC.

The CDR3 bases are TGTGCCAGCAGCTCCTCCCCTCACGGGGAGCTGTTTTTT. Its protein product is CASSSSPHGELFF. J is TRBJ2-2 and V is TRBV7-9; D unresolved. Germline CDR1 is SEHNR and CDR2 is FQNEAQ (reference sequence). V lost 4 bases and J lost 7, with 10 bases in between. The CDR3 runs 13 residues.

A few counts support this clonotype. The V gene is TRBV27, the J gene TRBJ2-6; a possible D gene is TRBD2 (6 bases). The germline V gene encodes CDR1 MNHEY and CDR2 SMNVEV (reference sequence). This CDR3 contains 17 residues. V was shortened by 6 bases and J by 4 bases, with 19 bases between the two germline ends. The CDR3 DNA reads TGTGCCAGCAGCCGGAGGGCCGGAGTGGGAGGGGCCAACGTCCTGACTTTC. It encodes CASSRRAGVGGANVLTF. Based on the CDR3 plus reference TRBV27 and TRBJ2-6, the full variable domain is EAQVTQNPRYLITVTGKKLTVTCSQNMNHEYMSWYRQDPGLGLRQIYYSMNVEVTDKGDVPEGYKVSRKEKRNFPLILESPSPNQTSLYFCASSRRAGVGGANVLTFGAGSRLTVL.